A single sample gave rise to the 20 T cell receptor beta chains below, sequenced in a study of PD-1 blockade in classical Hodgkin lymphoma. Every patient experienced relapse after autologous stem cell transplantation, and brentuximab vedotin exposure varied. Clones were read by immunoSEQ multiplex PCR, and TCRdb kept only the in-frame ones, dropping some. The sample carries some 15,000 clones, roughly 80% recorded once. The starting material was peripheral blood mononuclear cells (PBMCs), obtained at baseline. Every receptor here comes from a human donor with classical Hodgkin lymphoma.

This chain joins TRBV9 and TRBJ2-5; D assignment may be TRBD1 or TRBD2 (5 bases each). Germline V gene data show CDR1 as SGDLS and CDR2 as YYNGEE. The CDR3 totals 15 residues. Trimming cost V 2 bases and J 2 bases, with 13 bases left between them. This CDR3 reads CASSVGTLVQETQYF. As DNA, the CDR3 is TGTGCCAGCAGCGTGGGGACCCTAGTTCAAGAGACCCAGTACTTC.

This clone showed up just a few times. It is likely a read error, because the conserved phenylalanine at the end of the CDR3 is missing. The limits of the CDR3 on the DNA are not certain, so only TCRdb's listed CDR3 is given. The rearrangement links TRBV11-2 to TRBJ1-1. Germline assignment: CDR1 SGHAT and CDR2 FQNNGV. The length of the CDR3 is 15 amino acids, counting both ends. The CDR3 spells CASSFARDRDLAPRR.

V is TRBV2 and J is TRBJ2-5; a possible D gene is TRBD2 (5 bases). In germline, CDR1 is SNHLY, CDR2 FYNNEI. CDR3 length equals 17 residues. Trimming pared 4 bases from V and 5 bases from J, leaving 23 bases between. In nucleotides, the CDR3 is TGTGCCAGCAGTGGTGGGCCGGGGTCATATGTCGCGGAGACCCAGTACTTC. Encoded protein: CASSGGPGSYVAETQYF.

V gene TRBV7-2 combines with J gene TRBJ2-1; D is perhaps TRBD2 (5 bases). Germline assignment: CDR1 SGHTA and CDR2 FQGNSA. This CDR3 contains 16 residues. Deletions cut 5 bases from V and 9 bases from J, with 23 bases between. The CDR3 region has the DNA TGTGCCAGCAGCACTGAGCCGGGCCACCCGGCGGGTGAGCAGTTCTTC. Amino acid sequence: CASSTEPGHPAGEQFF. Based on the CDR3 plus reference TRBV7-2 and TRBJ2-1, the full variable domain is GAGVSQSPSNKVTEKGKDVELRCDPISGHTALYWYRQSLGQGLEFLIYFQGNSAPDKSGLPSDRFSAERTGGSVSTLTIQRTQQEDSAVYLCASSTEPGHPAGEQFFGPGTRLTVL.

The chain uses TRBV6-1 and TRBJ1-1, with a weak D call TRBD1 (5 bases). Germline loops: CDR1 MNHNS, CDR2 SASEGT. V was cut by 6 bases and J by 3 bases, with 8 bases left in between. The CDR3 is made up of 12 amino acids. CDR3 sequence (DNA): TGTGCCAGCAGGACAGTCTACACTGAAGCTTTCTTT. It is translated as CASRTVYTEAFF.

The chain is built from TRBV27 and TRBJ2-7, with a possible D match to TRBD1 (6 bases). Trimming took off 8 bases at V and 0 bases at J, with 14 bases between the two ends. Germline CDR1 is MNHEY and CDR2 is SMNVEV (reference sequence). The CDR3 is 14 amino acids. The CDR3 loop is CASSFGQSSYEQYF. The DNA of the CDR3 is TGTGCCAGCTCGTTTGGACAGAGCTCCTACGAGCAGTACTTC.

The chain's CDR3 is CASSGRRAQYF. The DNA for the CDR3 is TGTGCCAGCAGTGGACGTAGGGCCCAGTACTTC. The rearrangement uses TRBV25-1 and TRBJ2-5; no clear D gene. In germline, CDR1 is MGHDK, CDR2 SYGVNS. The CDR3 has 11 amino acids. The ends were cut back, 4 bases at V and 9 bases at J, with 9 bases in the middle.

The chain couples TRBV6-4 to TRBJ2-3; 9 nucleotides match TRBD2. CDR1 and CDR2 (germline): MRHNA, SNTAGT. This CDR3 is 14 amino acids long. The junction had 2 bases not matched to a gene; V was cut back by 7 bases and J by 0 bases. Here the CDR3 reads CASNSGGSTDTQYF. The CDR3 DNA follows: TGTGCCAGCAATAGCGGGGGAAGCACAGATACGCAGTATTTT.

This clone was seen a handful of times. This rearrangement joins TRBV19 to TRBJ1-2; D not certain. The ends were cut back, 4 bases at V and 2 bases at J, with 20 bases in the middle. The CDR3 covers 17 residues. Germline V gene data show CDR1 as LNHDA and CDR2 as SQIVND (reference sequence). CDR3 in amino acids: CASSTQMGGPPNYGYTF. The CDR3 DNA is TGTGCCAGTAGTACCCAAATGGGAGGGCCGCCCAACTATGGCTACACCTTC.

The chain employs TRBV27 and TRBJ1-5; D unclear. The CDR3 contains 14 residues. Trimming removed 8 bases from V and 0 bases from J, with 11 bases in between. The V gene's germline CDR1 is MNHEY and CDR2 SMNVEV (reference sequence). The CDR3 region is CASPNPYSNQPQHF. In DNA, the CDR3 is TGTGCCAGCCCAAACCCCTATAGCAATCAGCCCCAGCATTTT.

This clone was counted once. The rearrangement links TRBV4-3 to TRBJ2-3; no reliable D call. V was clipped by 0 bases and J by 0 bases, with 4 bases between them. The CDR3 is 14 residues long. The germline V gene has CDR1 LGHNA and CDR2 YSLEER. The chain's CDR3 is CASSQDLSTDTQYF. CDR3 coding DNA: TGCGCCAGCAGCCAAGATTTGAGCACAGATACGCAGTATTTT.

The CDR3 loop is CASSQGGGKRSPLHF. CDR3 nucleotide sequence: TGCGCCAGCAGCCAAGGAGGGGGAAAGAGGTCACCCCTCCACTTT. This rearrangement joins TRBV4-1 to TRBJ1-6; possibly TRBD1 for D (6 bases). The V end was cut by 1 base, the J end by 10 bases, with 14 bases between. CDR3 length equals 15 residues. Per the germline V gene, CDR1 is MGHRA and CDR2 is YSYEKL.

The V gene is TRBV19, the J gene TRBJ2-3; 13 bases align to TRBD2. The CDR3 consists of 16 residues. V shed 4 bases, J shed 6 bases, and the junction held 7 bases outside the gene matches. Germline assignment: CDR1 LNHDA and CDR2 SQIVND (reference sequence). DNA for the CDR3: TGTGCCAGTAGTACGCGAACTAGCGGGGGGGTGGATACGCAGTATTTT. It codes for CASSTRTSGGVDTQYF. The full variable domain, its missing parts supplied by reference TRBV19 and TRBJ2-3, is DGGITQSPKYLFRKEGQNVTLSCEQNLNHDAMYWYRQDPGQGLRLIYYSQIVNDFQKGDIAEGYSVSREKKESFPLTVTSAQKNPTAFYLCASSTRTSGGVDTQYFGPGTRLTVL.

This chain uses TRBV27 with TRBJ1-2; TRBD1 agrees at 11 bases. The trim removed 7 bases at V and 3 bases at J, leaving 7 bases unmatched. The CDR3 consists of 15 residues. Germline V gene lookup returns CDR1 MNHEY and CDR2 SMNVEV (reference sequence). The CDR3 here is CASKLDRGPHYGYTF. CDR3 nucleotides: TGTGCCAGCAAGCTGGACAGGGGGCCCCACTATGGCTACACCTTC.

This sequence joins TRBV30 and TRBJ1-1, with D possibly being TRBD1 (5 bases). Trimming took off 0 bases at V and 10 bases at J, with 9 bases between the two ends. Germline V gene lookup returns CDR1 GTSNPN and CDR2 SVGIG (reference sequence). The CDR3 is made up of 11 amino acids. The CDR3 DNA is TGTGCCTGGAGTGTATTCGACAGAGCTTTCTTT. Its protein is CAWSVFDRAFF.

The chain couples TRBV30 to TRBJ2-3, with 12 bases lining up with TRBD2. The trim removed 3 bases at V and 3 bases at J, leaving 1 base unmatched. This CDR3 contains 14 residues. CDR1 GTSNPN and CDR2 SVGIG come from the germline V gene (reference sequence). The CDR3 spells CAWRLAGGTDTQYF. The CDR3 bases are TGTGCCTGGAGGCTAGCGGGGGGGACAGATACGCAGTATTTT.

This chain links TRBV7-2 with TRBJ2-3; the match to TRBD1 covers 8 bases. The junction had 8 bases not matched to a gene; V was cut back by 4 bases and J by 2 bases. Germline V gene lookup returns CDR1 SGHTA and CDR2 FQGNSA. The length of the CDR3 is 16 residues. As DNA, the CDR3 is TGTGCCAGCAGCTCGGTTGGACAGGGAATCACAGATACGCAGTATTTT. Its translation: CASSSVGQGITDTQYF.

The V gene is TRBV9, the J gene TRBJ2-7, with D hard to call. The CDR3 covers 14 residues. Germline V CDR1 and CDR2: SGDLS, YYNGEE. Trimming left V 0 bases short and J 0 bases short, with 7 bases between. In DNA form, the CDR3 reads TGTGCCAGCAGCGTAGATCACACCTCCTACGAGCAGTACTTC. As protein: CASSVDHTSYEQYF.

The chain carries TRBV28 and TRBJ2-1; 10 bases are a match to TRBD1. V dropped 8 bases and J dropped 6; count of bases not matched to a gene: 4. Looked up from germline, CDR1 is MDHEN and CDR2 is SYDVKM. CDR3 length: 13 residues. CDR3 sequence: CASSRQGANEQFF. The CDR3 bases are TGTGCCAGCTCAAGACAGGGGGCCAATGAGCAGTTCTTC. Using reference TRBV28 and TRBJ2-1 for the parts outside the CDR3, the full variable domain is DVKVTQSSRYLVKRTGEKVFLECVQDMDHENMFWYRQDPGLGLRLIYFSYDVKMKEKGDIPEGYSVSREKKERFSLILESASTNQTSMYLCASSRQGANEQFFGPGTRLTVL.

V usage is TRBV2 and J usage is TRBJ1-2; D is unclear. CDR3 length: 13 residues. CDR1 is SNHLY and CDR2 is FYNNEI in the germline V gene. V lost 2 bases and J lost 3, with 7 bases in between. The CDR3 sequence is CASSEHNDYGYTF. Here the CDR3 DNA reads TGTGCCAGCAGTGAACATAACGACTATGGCTACACCTTC.